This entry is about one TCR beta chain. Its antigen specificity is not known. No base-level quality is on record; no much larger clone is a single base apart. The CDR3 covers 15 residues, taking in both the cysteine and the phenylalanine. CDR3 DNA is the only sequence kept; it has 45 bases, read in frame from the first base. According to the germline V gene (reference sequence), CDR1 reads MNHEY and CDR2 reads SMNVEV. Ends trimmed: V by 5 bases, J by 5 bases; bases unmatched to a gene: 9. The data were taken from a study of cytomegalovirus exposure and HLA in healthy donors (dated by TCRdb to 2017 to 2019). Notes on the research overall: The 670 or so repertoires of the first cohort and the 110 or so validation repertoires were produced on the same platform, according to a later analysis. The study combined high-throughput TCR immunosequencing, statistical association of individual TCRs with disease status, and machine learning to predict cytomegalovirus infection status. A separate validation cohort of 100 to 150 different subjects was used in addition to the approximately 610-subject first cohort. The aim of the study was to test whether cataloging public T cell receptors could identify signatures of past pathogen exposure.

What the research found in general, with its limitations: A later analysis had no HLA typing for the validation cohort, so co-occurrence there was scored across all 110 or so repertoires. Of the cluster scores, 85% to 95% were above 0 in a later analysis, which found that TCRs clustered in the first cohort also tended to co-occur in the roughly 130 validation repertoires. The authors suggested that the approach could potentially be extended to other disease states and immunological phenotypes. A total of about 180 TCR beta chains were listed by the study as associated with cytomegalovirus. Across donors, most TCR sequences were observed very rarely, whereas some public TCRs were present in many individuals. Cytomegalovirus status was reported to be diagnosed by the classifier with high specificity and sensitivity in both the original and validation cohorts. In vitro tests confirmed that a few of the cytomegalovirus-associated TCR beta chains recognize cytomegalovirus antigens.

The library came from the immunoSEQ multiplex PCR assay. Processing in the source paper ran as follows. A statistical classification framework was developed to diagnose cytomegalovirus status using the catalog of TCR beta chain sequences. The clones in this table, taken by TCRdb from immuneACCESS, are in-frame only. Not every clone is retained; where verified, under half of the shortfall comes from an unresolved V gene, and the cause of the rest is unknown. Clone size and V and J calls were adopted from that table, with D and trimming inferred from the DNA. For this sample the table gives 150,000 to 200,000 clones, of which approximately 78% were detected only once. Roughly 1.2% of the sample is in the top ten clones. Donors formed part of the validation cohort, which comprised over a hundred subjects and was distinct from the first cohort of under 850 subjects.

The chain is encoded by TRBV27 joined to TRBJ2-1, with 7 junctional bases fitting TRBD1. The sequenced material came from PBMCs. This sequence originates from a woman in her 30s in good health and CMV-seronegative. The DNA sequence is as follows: TGTGCCAGCAGTACCCCGGGACAGCCTAACAATGAGCAGTTCTTC. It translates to CASSTPGQPNNEQFF.